These T cell receptor beta chains were read from a single sample in a study of early T cells in non-severe SARS-CoV-2 infection. TCRdb re-called the 5' RACE reads through MiXCR, storing one row per CDR3 protein. In the table there are around 67,000 distinct CDR3 sequences, more than 9.5% of which are singletons. The sample was whole blood, taken at baseline. These receptors came from an adult who was a healthcare worker with PCR-confirmed SARS-CoV-2 infection or an uninfected control (not recorded which). Both conserved end residues are trimmed from each CDR3.

TRBJ2-7 TRBV4-1 ASSQDGTAYEQY
TRBJ2-1 TRBV24-1 ATGLAGVNEQF
TRBJ1-2 TRBV7-2 ASSLGTGTGYGYT
TRBJ2-7 TRBV11-3 ASSLRRGGEQY
TRBJ2-7 TRBV7-8 ASSLGDEQY
TRBJ2-2 TRBV7-3 ASSPRSSRFDRIGTGELF
TRBJ1-5 TRBV7-8 ASSLTGRRQGLNQPQH
TRBJ2-1 TRBV9 ASTKIGTRNDEQF
TRBJ2-7 TRBV29-1 SVEARTGEPYEQY
TRBJ2-3 TRBV5-1 ASSYGQGAFSSTDTQY
TRBJ1-2 TRBV4-1 ASSQVQGTGYGYT
TRBJ2-2 TRBV29-1 SVDSWNTGELF
TRBJ1-1 TRBV6-5 ASSTGRAEAF
TRBJ2-7 TRBV5-1 ASSLEGSSHEQY
TRBJ2-5 TRBV20-1 SAGAGTPQETQY
TRBJ2-3 TRBV7-3 ASSSGTSGGTDTQY
TRBJ2-5 TRBV5-4 ASSFRTSGDQETQY
TRBJ2-6 TRBV6-5 ASSYSSGSGANVLT
TRBJ1-3 TRBV18 ASSPSLPLNTIY
TRBJ2-5 TRBV27 ASNGLGGSKTQY
TRBJ2-5 TRBV29-1 SVQQQQQETQY
TRBJ2-2 TRBV30 AWSLRTNTGELF
TRBJ1-2 TRBV6-6 ASSTRQGFSYGYT
TRBJ2-2 TRBV6-1 ASRLAGARQTGELF
TRBJ2-2 TRBV7-6 ASSLETGGIGELF
TRBJ1-2 TRBV20-1 SARGPAGGGYGYT
TRBJ2-5 TRBV6-2/TRBV6-3 ASSYEAGGFETQY
TRBJ2-7 TRBV14 ASSQDGRGWYEQY
TRBJ2-7 TRBV21-1 ASSKVEGTHEQY
TRBJ2-7 TRBV29-1 SVRGQFSYEQY
TRBJ2-5 TRBV6-5 ASSYSRGETQY
TRBJ2-5 TRBV12-5 ASATPAGKYQETQY
TRBJ2-5 TRBV6-1 ASTYRVRETQY
TRBJ2-1 TRBV11-2 ASSLDRGSYNEQF
TRBJ2-7 TRBV7-3 ASSLDSSHEQY
TRBJ2-7 TRBV20-1 SARVPGRGYYEQY
TRBJ2-3 TRBV7-8 ASSKRLAGDLSTDTQY
TRBJ2-7 TRBV7-2 ASSFLGIKGYEQY
TRBJ2-1 TRBV20-1 SARGGQGINNEQF
TRBJ2-3 TRBV20-1 SAPLGRGTQY
TRBJ1-1 TRBV25-1 ASSAREAGWNTEAF
TRBJ1-3 TRBV19 ASSSIAGGISGNTIY
TRBJ2-7 TRBV13 ASSIRGQARSYEQY
TRBJ1-1 TRBV24-1 ATSDSPHHEEDTEAF
TRBJ2-7 TRBV6-2/TRBV6-3 ASSYGGNGAYEQY
TRBJ1-2 TRBV2 ASSAALGAYYGYT
TRBJ2-7 TRBV5-1 ASSLGRVVYEQY
TRBJ1-1 TRBV27 ASSFDILSEAF
TRBJ2-1 TRBV24-1 ATRNWDNEQF